The clone carrying this T cell receptor beta chain came up a few times. Time point specified: newly diagnosed GD, antithyroid drugs for less than 3 months. RNA from PBMCs was the source of the TCR library. The data were taken from a study of regulatory T cells in long-lasting Graves disease. TCR beta libraries were built with iRepertoire HTBI primers and Arm-PCR of CDR3 regions. TCRdb re-called the multiplex PCR reads through MiXCR, storing one row per CDR3 protein. Altogether 560,000 or so distinct CDR3 sequences are present, more than 15% being singletons, with the ten largest covering about 12%. From germline, CDR1 is SGHTA and CDR2 FQGTGA. The CDR3 is 18 residues long. The V end was cut by 2 bases, the J end by 8 bases, with 25 bases between. These data also featured in a second study, about T cells in Graves' hyperthyroidism and ophthalmopathy. That publication notes: Model output signaled ophthalmopathy a median about 6.3 months ahead of onset.

The V gene is TRBV7-3, the J gene TRBJ2-1, with a weak D call TRBD1 (6 bases). This receptor was taken from a man younger than 30 with Graves disease. The specimen was peripheral blood mononuclear cells (PBMCs), collected at new diagnosis, from a patient treated with antithyroid drugs. CDR3 sequence: CASSLAGQRGRPGDEQFF. CDR3 nucleotide sequence: TGTGCCAGCAGCTTAGCTGGTCAGAGGGGGAGACCTGGGGATGAGCAGTTCTTC.